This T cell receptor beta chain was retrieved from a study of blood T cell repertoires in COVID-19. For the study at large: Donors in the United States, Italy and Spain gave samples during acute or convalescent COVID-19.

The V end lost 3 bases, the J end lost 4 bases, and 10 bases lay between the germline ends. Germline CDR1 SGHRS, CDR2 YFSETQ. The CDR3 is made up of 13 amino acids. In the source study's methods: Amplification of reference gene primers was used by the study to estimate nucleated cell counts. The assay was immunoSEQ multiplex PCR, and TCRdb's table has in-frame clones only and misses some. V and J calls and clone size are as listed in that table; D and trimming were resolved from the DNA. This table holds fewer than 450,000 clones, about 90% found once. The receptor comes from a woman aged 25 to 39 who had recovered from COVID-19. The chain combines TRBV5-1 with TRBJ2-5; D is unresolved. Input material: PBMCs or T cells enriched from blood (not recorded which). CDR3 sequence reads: CASSSTVAETQYF. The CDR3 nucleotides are TGCGCCAGCAGCTCCACAGTGGCAGAGACCCAGTACTTC.